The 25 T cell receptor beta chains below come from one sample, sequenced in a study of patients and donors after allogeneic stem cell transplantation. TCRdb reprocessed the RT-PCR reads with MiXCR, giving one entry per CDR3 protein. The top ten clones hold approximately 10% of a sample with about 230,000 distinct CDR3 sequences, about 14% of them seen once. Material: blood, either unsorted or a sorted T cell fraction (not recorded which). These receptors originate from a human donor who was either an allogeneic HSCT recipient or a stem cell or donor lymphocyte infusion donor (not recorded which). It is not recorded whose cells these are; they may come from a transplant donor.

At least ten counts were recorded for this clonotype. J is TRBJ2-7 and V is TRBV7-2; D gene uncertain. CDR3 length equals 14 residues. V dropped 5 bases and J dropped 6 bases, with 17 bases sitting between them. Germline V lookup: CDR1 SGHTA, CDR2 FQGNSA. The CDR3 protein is CASSPTLVSVEQYF. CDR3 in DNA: TGTGCCAGCAGCCCAACACTCGTGAGCGTCGAGCAGTACTTC.

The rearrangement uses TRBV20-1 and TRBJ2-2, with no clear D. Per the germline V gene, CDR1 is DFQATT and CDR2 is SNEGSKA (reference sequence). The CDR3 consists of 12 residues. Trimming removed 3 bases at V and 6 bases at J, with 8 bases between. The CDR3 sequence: CSASDGPGELFF. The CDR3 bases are TGCAGTGCTAGTGACGGGCCCGGGGAGCTGTTTTTT.

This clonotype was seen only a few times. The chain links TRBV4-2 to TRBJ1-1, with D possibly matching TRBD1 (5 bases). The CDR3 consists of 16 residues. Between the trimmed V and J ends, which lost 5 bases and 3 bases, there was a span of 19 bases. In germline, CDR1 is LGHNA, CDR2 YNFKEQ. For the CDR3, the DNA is TGTGCCAGCAGCGAGACCTGGTCGGACATAGACACTGAAGCTTTCTTT. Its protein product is CASSETWSDIDTEAFF.

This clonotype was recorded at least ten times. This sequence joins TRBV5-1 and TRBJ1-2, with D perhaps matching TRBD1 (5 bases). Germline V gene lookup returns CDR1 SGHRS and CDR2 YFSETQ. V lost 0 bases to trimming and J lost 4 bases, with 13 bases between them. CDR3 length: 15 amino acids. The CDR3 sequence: CASSLDSGPGYGYTF. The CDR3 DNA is TGCGCCAGCAGCTTGGATTCAGGGCCAGGCTATGGCTACACCTTC. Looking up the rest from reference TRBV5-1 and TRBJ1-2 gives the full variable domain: KAGVTQTPRYLIKTRGQQVTLSCSPISGHRSVSWYQQTPGQGLQFLFEYFSETQRNKGNFPGRFSGRQFSNSRSEMNVSTLELGDSALYLCASSLDSGPGYGYTFGSGTRLTVV.

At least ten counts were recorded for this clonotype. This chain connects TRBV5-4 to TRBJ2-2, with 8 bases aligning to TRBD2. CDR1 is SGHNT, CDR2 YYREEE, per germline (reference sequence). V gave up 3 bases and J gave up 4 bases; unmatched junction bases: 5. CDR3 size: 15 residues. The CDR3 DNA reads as TGTGCCAGCAGCTCGGGGGGGCTAGGCACCGGGGAGCTGTTTTTT. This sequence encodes CASSSGGLGTGELFF.

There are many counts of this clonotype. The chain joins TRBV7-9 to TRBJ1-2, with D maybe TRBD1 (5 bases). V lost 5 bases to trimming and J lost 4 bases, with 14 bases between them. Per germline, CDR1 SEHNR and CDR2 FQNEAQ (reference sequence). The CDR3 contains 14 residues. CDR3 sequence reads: CASSKVGGTYGYTF. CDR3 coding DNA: TGTGCCAGCAGCAAGGTGGGAGGGACCTATGGCTACACCTTC.

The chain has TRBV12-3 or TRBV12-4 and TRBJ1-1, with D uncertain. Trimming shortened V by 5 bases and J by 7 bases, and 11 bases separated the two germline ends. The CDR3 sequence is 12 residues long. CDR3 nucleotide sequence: TGTGCCAGCAGTCCCCGGGCGGGTGAAGCTTTCTTT. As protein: CASSPRAGEAFF.

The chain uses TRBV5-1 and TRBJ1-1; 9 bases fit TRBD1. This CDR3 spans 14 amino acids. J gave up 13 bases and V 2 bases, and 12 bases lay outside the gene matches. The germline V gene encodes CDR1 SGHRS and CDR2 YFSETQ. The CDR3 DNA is TGCGCCAGCAGCTTAGGGGCCCTCGACAGGGGGGTTTTCTTT. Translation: CASSLGALDRGVFF.

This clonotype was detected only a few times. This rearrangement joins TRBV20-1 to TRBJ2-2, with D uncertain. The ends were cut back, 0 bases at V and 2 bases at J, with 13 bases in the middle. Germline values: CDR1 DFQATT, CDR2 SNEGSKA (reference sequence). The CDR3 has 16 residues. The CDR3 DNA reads TGCAGTGCTAGAGATGGTCAGGCCAGAAACACCGGGGAGCTGTTTTTT. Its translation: CSARDGQARNTGELFF.

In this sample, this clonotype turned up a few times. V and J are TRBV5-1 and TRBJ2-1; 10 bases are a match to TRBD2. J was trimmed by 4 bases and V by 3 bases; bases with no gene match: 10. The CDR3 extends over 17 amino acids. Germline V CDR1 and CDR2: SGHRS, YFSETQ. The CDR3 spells CASSSQEREGLYNEQFF. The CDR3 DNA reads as TGCGCCAGCAGCTCTCAAGAGCGGGAGGGCCTTTACAATGAGCAGTTCTTC.

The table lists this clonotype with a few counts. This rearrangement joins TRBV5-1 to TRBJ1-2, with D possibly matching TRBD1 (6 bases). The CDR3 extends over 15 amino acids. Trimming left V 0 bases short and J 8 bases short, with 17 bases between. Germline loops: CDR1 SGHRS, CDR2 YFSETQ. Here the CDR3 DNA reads TGCGCCAGCAGCTTGGGAACACAGGGAGAAAGAGGCTACACCTTC. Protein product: CASSLGTQGERGYTF.

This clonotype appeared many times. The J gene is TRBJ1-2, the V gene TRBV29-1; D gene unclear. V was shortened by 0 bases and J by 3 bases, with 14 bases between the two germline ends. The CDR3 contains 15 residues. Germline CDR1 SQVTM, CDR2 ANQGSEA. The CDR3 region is CSVEEHGLRDYGYTF. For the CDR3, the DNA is TGCAGCGTTGAAGAGCATGGACTCCGCGACTATGGCTACACCTTC.

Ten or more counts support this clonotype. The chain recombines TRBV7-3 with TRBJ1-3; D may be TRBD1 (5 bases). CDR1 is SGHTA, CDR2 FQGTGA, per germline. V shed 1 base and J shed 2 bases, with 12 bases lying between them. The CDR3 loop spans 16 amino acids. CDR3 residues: CASSLKPWGTGNTIYF. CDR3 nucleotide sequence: TGTGCCAGCAGCTTAAAGCCCTGGGGCACTGGAAACACCATATATTTT.

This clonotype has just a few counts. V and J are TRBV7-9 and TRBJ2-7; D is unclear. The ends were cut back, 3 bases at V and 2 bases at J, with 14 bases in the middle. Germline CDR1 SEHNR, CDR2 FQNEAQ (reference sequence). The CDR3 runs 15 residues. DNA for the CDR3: TGTGCCAGCAGCTTTAATCCCGGCAGCACCTACGAGCAGTACTTC. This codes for CASSFNPGSTYEQYF. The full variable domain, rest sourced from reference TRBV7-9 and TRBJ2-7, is DTGVSQNPRHKITKRGQNVTFRCDPISEHNRLYWYRQTLGQGPEFLTYFQNEAQLEKSRLLSDRFSAERPKGSFSTLEIQRTEQGDSAMYLCASSFNPGSTYEQYFGPGTRLTVT.

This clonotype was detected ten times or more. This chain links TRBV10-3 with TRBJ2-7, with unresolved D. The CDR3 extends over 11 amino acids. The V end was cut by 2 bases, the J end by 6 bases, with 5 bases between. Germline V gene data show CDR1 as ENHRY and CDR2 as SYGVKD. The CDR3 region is CAISEVVEQYF. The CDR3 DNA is TGTGCCATCAGTGAGGTAGTCGAGCAGTACTTC.

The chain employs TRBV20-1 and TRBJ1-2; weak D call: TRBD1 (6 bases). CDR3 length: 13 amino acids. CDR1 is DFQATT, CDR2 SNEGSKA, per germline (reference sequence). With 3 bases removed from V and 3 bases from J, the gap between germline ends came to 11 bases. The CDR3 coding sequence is TGCAGTGCTAGTGACCAGGGGTACTATGGCTACACCTTC. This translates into CSASDQGYYGYTF.

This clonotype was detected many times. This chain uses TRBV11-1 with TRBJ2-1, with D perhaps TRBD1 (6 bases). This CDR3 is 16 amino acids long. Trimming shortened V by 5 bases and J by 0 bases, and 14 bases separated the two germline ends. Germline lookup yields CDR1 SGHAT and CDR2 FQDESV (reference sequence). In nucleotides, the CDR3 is TGTGCCAGCAGCCTAGGGGGATACAGCTCCTACAATGAGCAGTTCTTC. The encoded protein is CASSLGGYSSYNEQFF.

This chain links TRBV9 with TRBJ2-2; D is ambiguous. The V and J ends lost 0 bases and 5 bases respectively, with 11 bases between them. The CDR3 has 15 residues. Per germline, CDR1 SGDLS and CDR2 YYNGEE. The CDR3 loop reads CASSVEAGVTGELFF. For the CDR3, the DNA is TGTGCCAGCAGCGTAGAGGCCGGAGTAACCGGGGAGCTGTTTTTT.

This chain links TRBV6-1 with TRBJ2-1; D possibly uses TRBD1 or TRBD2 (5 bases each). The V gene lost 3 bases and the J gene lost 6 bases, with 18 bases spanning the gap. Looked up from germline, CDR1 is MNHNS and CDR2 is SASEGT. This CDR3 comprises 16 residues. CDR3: CASSDGLNGARNEQFF. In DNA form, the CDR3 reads TGTGCCAGCAGTGATGGGTTAAACGGGGCCCGCAATGAGCAGTTCTTC.

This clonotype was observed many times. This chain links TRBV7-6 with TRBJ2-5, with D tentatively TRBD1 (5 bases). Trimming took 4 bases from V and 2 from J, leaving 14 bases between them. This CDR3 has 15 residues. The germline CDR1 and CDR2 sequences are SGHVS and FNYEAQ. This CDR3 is CASSSTGAYQETQYF. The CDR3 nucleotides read TGTGCCAGCAGCTCAACAGGTGCCTATCAAGAGACCCAGTACTTC.

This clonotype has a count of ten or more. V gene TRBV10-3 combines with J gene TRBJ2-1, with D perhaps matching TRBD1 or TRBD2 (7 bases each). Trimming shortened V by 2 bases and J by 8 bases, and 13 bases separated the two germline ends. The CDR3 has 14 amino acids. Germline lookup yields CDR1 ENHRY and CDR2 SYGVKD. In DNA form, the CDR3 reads TGTGCCATCAGTGAGAGGCCAGGGGGGGATGAGCAGTTCTTC. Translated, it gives CAISERPGGDEQFF.

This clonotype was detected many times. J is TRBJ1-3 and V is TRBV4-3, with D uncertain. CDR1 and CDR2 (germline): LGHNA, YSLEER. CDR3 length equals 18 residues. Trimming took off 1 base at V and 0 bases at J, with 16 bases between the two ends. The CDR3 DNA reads TGCGCCAGCAGCCAAGGGGAGCTTCCCCCGATCTCTGGAAACACCATATATTTT. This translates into CASSQGELPPISGNTIYF.

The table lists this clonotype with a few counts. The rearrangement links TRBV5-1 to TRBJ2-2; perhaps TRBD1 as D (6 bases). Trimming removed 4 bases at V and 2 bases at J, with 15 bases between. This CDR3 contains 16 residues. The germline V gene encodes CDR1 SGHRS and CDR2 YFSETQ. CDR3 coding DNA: TGCGCCAGCAGCCTATTGACAGGAGCTAACACCGGGGAGCTGTTTTTT. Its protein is CASSLLTGANTGELFF.

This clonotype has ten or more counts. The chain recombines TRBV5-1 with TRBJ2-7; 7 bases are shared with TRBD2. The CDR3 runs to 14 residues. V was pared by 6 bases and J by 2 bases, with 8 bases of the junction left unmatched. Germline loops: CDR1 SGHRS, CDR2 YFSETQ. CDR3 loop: CASNRGDSAYEQYF. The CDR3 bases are TGCGCCAGCAATCGGGGGGATTCAGCCTACGAGCAGTACTTC.

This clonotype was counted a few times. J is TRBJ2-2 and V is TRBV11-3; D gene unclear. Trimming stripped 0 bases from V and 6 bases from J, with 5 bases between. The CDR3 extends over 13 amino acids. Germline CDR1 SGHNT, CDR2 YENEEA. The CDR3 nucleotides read TGTGCCAGCAGCTTAGATTTCCCCGGGGAGCTGTTTTTT. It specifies CASSLDFPGELFF.